A single sample gave rise to the 18 T cell receptor beta chains below, sequenced in a study of T cell repertoires in cytomegalovirus infection. TCRdb re-called the reads through MiXCR, storing one row per CDR3 protein. The table includes around 710,000 distinct CDR3 sequences, about 29% detected once. Their antigens remain unidentified. The source material was cultured CD8+ T cells from PBMCs, sampled from culture after CMV antigen stimulation. The receptors come from a human donor in good health (CMV status not recorded). Some clones in this sample may be carry-over from other donors' samples.

The table lists this clonotype with a few counts. This chain uses TRBV27 with TRBJ2-7; a weak D match, TRBD2 (5 bases). From germline, CDR1 is MNHEY and CDR2 SMNVEV (reference sequence). The CDR3 is 16 residues long. Trimming cost V 8 bases and J 0 bases, with 20 bases left between them. The CDR3 nucleotides read TGTGCCAGCGGCCCGGACTGGCCCCGCAGCTCCTACGAGCAGTACGTC. This gives the protein CASGPDWPRSSYEQYV.

This CDR3 reads CAAVSRNIQYF. Written as DNA, the CDR3 is TGTGCGGCAGTAAGTCGGAACATTCAGTACTTC. The chain recombines TRBV7-2 with TRBJ2-4, with D hard to call. The germline CDR1 and CDR2 sequences are SGHTA and FQGNSA. The CDR3 is 11 amino acids.

CDR3 DNA: TGTGCCAGTAACCACGGTACCGGGGAGCTGTTTTTT. It yields the protein CASNHGTGELFF. The chain combines TRBV19 with TRBJ2-2; D is unclear. The CDR3 contains 12 residues. The V and J ends lost 7 bases and 5 bases respectively, with 8 bases between them. Germline V lookup: CDR1 LNHDA, CDR2 SQIVND (reference sequence).

V is TRBV2 and J is TRBJ1-6, with D uncertain. From germline, CDR1 is SNHLY and CDR2 FYNNEI. There are 15 residues in the CDR3. The V end was cut by 8 bases, the J end by 5 bases, with 16 bases between. The CDR3 DNA reads as TGTGCCAGCCTACGGGCGCTAGGGAATAATTCACCCCTCCACTTT. It encodes CASLRALGNNSPLHF. Together with reference TRBV2 and TRBJ1-6, the CDR3 gives the full variable domain: EPEVTQTPSHQVTQMGQEVILRCVPISNHLYFYWYRQILGQKVEFLVSFYNNEISEKSEIFDDQFSVERPDGSNFTLKIRSTKLEDSAMYFCASLRALGNNSPLHFGNGTRLTVT.

The table lists this clonotype with a few counts. The rearrangement joins TRBV7-6 to TRBJ2-3; no definite D call. Trimming removed 5 bases from V and 2 bases from J, with 11 bases in between. The CDR3 contains 14 residues. CDR1 and CDR2 (germline): SGHVS, FNYEAQ. In DNA, the CDR3 is TGTGCCAGCAGCCCCGACACTACCACAGATACGCAGTATTTT. The encoded protein is CASSPDTTTDTQYF.

The rearrangement joins TRBV19 to TRBJ1-1, with TRBD1 as a possible D gene (6 bases). Germline CDR1 LNHDA, CDR2 SQIVND (reference sequence). This CDR3 region has 15 residues. V shed 5 bases and J shed 0 bases, with 13 bases lying between them. The CDR3 coding sequence is TGTGCCAGTAGTGTTGGGCAGGGGATGAACACTGAAGCTTTCTTT. Protein sequence: CASSVGQGMNTEAFF.

J is TRBJ2-4 and V is TRBV6-5; a possible D gene is TRBD2 (6 bases). V shed 4 bases and J shed 5 bases, with 15 bases lying between them. The CDR3 consists of 15 residues. Germline CDR1 and CDR2: MNHEY and SVGAGI. CDR3 coding DNA: TGTGCCAGCAGTTCGGCGGACTATGGGGAAAACATTCAGTACTTC. It encodes CASSSADYGENIQYF.

This clonotype was found a few times. The chain is built from TRBV7-9 and TRBJ2-7; TRBD1 is a possible D gene (6 bases). This CDR3 contains 14 residues. Trimming removed 4 bases at V and 4 bases at J, with 14 bases between. Looked up from germline, CDR1 is SEHNR and CDR2 is FQNEAQ (reference sequence). This CDR3 reads CASSSGRTDYEQYF. Written as DNA, the CDR3 is TGTGCCAGCAGCTCCGGTCGGACAGATTACGAGCAGTACTTC.

The chain combines TRBV10-3 with TRBJ2-5; 9 bases map to TRBD2. CDR1 and CDR2 from the germline V gene are ENHRY and SYGVKD. The J segment lost 5 bases and the V segment lost 2 bases, leaving 9 bases of the junction unmatched. This CDR3 comprises 16 residues. This CDR3 reads CAISEEASGKGETQYF. CDR3 DNA: TGTGCCATCAGTGAGGAGGCTAGCGGGAAAGGGGAGACCCAGTACTTC.

The genes are TRBV25-1 and TRBJ2-3, with TRBD1 as a possible D gene (6 bases). The CDR3 is made up of 16 amino acids. The germline V and J ends were trimmed by 3 bases and 2 bases, with 15 bases remaining between them. From germline, CDR1 is MGHDK and CDR2 SYGVNS. The CDR3 DNA is TGTGCCAGCAGTGATTTCCACAGGGACCCCACAGATACGCAGTATTTT. This gives the protein CASSDFHRDPTDTQYF. Combining the CDR3 with reference TRBV25-1 and TRBJ2-3 gives the whole variable domain EADIYQTPRYLVIGTGKKITLECSQTMGHDKMYWYQQDPGMELHLIHYSYGVNSTEKGDLSSESTVSRIRTEHFPLTLESARPSHTSQYLCASSDFHRDPTDTQYFGPGTRLTVL.

This clonotype has a count of ten or more. The chain carries TRBV12-3 or TRBV12-4 and TRBJ2-3; possible D gene TRBD2, 5 bases. This CDR3 is built from 12 residues. V was shortened by 6 bases and J by 5 bases, with 9 bases between the two germline ends. The CDR3 is CASSLLGDTQYF. The DNA for the CDR3 is TGTGCCAGCAGCCTACTAGGAGATACGCAGTATTTT.

V and J are TRBV2 and TRBJ1-1; D is ambiguous. CDR3 length equals 12 residues. Trimming took 3 bases from V and 7 from J, leaving 9 bases between them. CDR1 and CDR2 (germline): SNHLY, FYNNEI. The CDR3 DNA sequence: TGTGCCAGCAGTGAGATTGGCTTTGAAGCTTTCTTT. It is translated as CASSEIGFEAFF.

V usage is TRBV7-6 and J usage is TRBJ2-5; D perhaps matches TRBD1 (6 bases). CDR1 is SGHVS, CDR2 FNYEAQ, per germline. The CDR3 spans 15 residues. Trimming took 1 base from V and 1 from J, leaving 10 bases between them. CDR3 sequence (DNA): TGTGCCAGCAGCTTAGGGGGGCTAGGCCAAGAGACCCAGTACTTC. The encoded protein is CASSLGGLGQETQYF.

The V and J genes are TRBV3-1 and TRBJ2-5, with TRBD2 as a possible D gene (6 bases). Germline V gene sequence: CDR1 LGHDT, CDR2 YNNKEL (reference sequence). This CDR3 is built from 14 residues. The V end lost 3 bases, the J end lost 4 bases, and 12 bases lay between the germline ends. CDR3 region: CASSQAGWGETQYF. CDR3 DNA: TGTGCCAGCAGCCAGGCGGGGTGGGGAGAGACCCAGTACTTC.

In this sample, this clonotype turned up a few times. The rearrangement links TRBV25-1 to TRBJ2-3; D uncertain. The ends were cut back, 4 bases at V and 1 base at J, with 12 bases in the middle. The CDR3 is made up of 15 amino acids. From germline, CDR1 is MGHDK and CDR2 SYGVNS. The DNA of the CDR3 is TGTGCCAGCAGTGTCTTAGAAGGTGGCACAGATACGCAGTATTTT. Protein: CASSVLEGGTDTQYF.

The V gene is TRBV6-1, the J gene TRBJ1-1; the D is unclear. Deletions cut 5 bases from V and 1 base from J, with 17 bases between. Germline values: CDR1 MNHNS, CDR2 SASEGT. This CDR3 is 16 amino acids long. The CDR3 coding sequence is TGTGCCAGCAGTACCTCCACATGGGGTGAGAACACTGAAGCTTTCTTT. As protein: CASSTSTWGENTEAFF.

The CDR3 reads CASLIPGDGYTF. The CDR3 nucleotides read TGTGCCAGCCTCATTCCCGGGGATGGCTACACCTTC. This chain links TRBV19 with TRBJ1-2; D uncertain. The CDR3 is 12 amino acids. With 9 bases removed from V and 6 bases from J, the gap between germline ends came to 14 bases. Germline CDR1 reads LNHDA; CDR2 reads SQIVND (reference sequence).

The chain uses TRBV29-1 and TRBJ2-2; D remains ambiguous. V shed 5 bases and J shed 5 bases, with 9 bases lying between them. The germline gives CDR1 SQVTM, CDR2 ANQGSEA. CDR3 size: 12 residues. The CDR3 region has the DNA TGCAGCGTTCTACAGCAAACCGGGGAGCTGTTTTTT. Protein product: CSVLQQTGELFF.